The sequence of this T cell receptor beta chain was determined in a study of cytomegalovirus exposure and HLA in healthy donors. General study findings and limits: In vitro checks showed that three CMV-associated chains really do target CMV antigens. Prediction of most subjects' HLA-A and HLA-B alleles by TCR beta sequences was reportedly accurate.

Germline CDR1 reads SGHNT; CDR2 reads YENEEA. Trimming removed 3 bases from V and 3 bases from J, with 8 bases in between. This CDR3 has 13 residues. As concerns this clone: What it binds is not known.

Vbeta (60) and Jbeta (13) primers were used in the PCR. Here immunoSEQ multiplex PCR was the method, and the copy in TCRdb shows in-frame clones only, minus some. The profile shows under 120,000 clones, about 74% of them singletons. V is TRBV11-3 and J is TRBJ1-1; no clear D. Sequenced input: PBMCs. The sequence was obtained from a female donor in good health and CMV-seropositive. The CDR3, as DNA: TGTGCCAGCAGCTTTTTGCGGGACACTGAAGCTTTCTTT. It encodes CASSFLRDTEAFF.